This T cell receptor (beta chain) was found in a study of blood T cell repertoires in COVID-19. Study as a whole: PBMCs, B-cell-depleted T cells, or T cells provided the cDNA or gDNA that made up the material.

In the source study's methods: Estimates of nucleated cell counts were drawn from the amplification of reference gene primers. The repertoire was sequenced with immunoSEQ multiplex PCR; TCRdb's copy has only in-frame clones and lacks some. From that table come the V and J calls and clone size; the DNA was used to work out D and trimming. The data contain 150,000 to 200,000 clones, roughly 90% of them singletons. CDR3 size: 13 residues. V lost 9 bases and J 2 bases, leaving 13 bases between the germline ends. CDR1 and CDR2 (germline): SNHLY, FYNNEI. The study assigned cohorts using participant-reported clinical history. In Cohort 3, a recovered donor had either two negative PCRs, clearance, or symptom resolution.

The sequenced sample was PBMCs or T cells enriched from blood (not recorded which). This receptor was taken from a woman between 50 and 59 years old who had recovered from COVID-19. The chain joins TRBV2 to TRBJ1-2; D call uncertain. The DNA for the CDR3 is TGTGCCAGTGATGGACTAAGGAACTATGGCTACACCTTC. Translating gives CASDGLRNYGYTF.